Following are 9 T cell receptor beta chains from one sample sequenced in a study of blood T cell repertoires in COVID-19 (TCRdb year 2020). The method behind the library was the immunoSEQ multiplex PCR assay. TCRdb holds this immuneACCESS table with in-frame rearrangements only. Some clones are missing; in checked studies, unresolved V genes explain under half, and the rest has no known cause. The sample yields about 380,000 clones; around 87% were counted once. The ten largest clonotypes hold about 1.5% of the sample. The material sequenced was PBMCs or T cells enriched from blood (not recorded which). The receptors derive from a man between 25 and 39 years old who had recovered from COVID-19.

The genes are TRBV6-5 and TRBJ1-5, with unresolved D. V was trimmed by 0 bases and J by 8 bases, leaving 11 bases between them. The CDR3 covers 14 residues. Per germline, CDR1 MNHEY and CDR2 SVGAGI. As DNA, the CDR3 is TGTGCCAGCAGTTACTCTTTGGAGGCCGAGCCCCAGCATTTT. As protein: CASSYSLEAEPQHF.

The chain links TRBV6-1 to TRBJ1-2; TRBD1 might be the D (5 bases). CDR3 length: 17 amino acids. The V gene lost 0 bases and the J gene lost 1 base, with 15 bases spanning the gap. Germline values: CDR1 MNHNS, CDR2 SASEGT. The CDR3 loop is CASSEAQALTRNYGYTF. The DNA for the CDR3 is TGTGCCAGCAGTGAAGCACAGGCGTTGACTCGTAACTATGGCTACACCTTC.

CDR3 DNA sequence: TGCGCCAGCAGCTTGGACCGGGGGATAACCTACAATGAGCAGTTCTTC. Its translation: CASSLDRGITYNEQFF. V usage is TRBV5-1 and J usage is TRBJ2-1; tentative D call: TRBD2 (6 bases). Germline-derived CDR1 and CDR2 are SGHRS and YFSETQ. V gave up 0 bases and J gave up 2 bases, with 12 bases separating them. This CDR3 is built from 16 residues.

This chain joins TRBV6-5 and TRBJ1-4, with D unclear. V lost 6 bases and J lost 8, with 19 bases in between. This CDR3 spans 15 amino acids. Germline V gives CDR1 MNHEY, CDR2 SVGAGI. CDR3 DNA sequence: TGTGCCAGCAGGACTACCGGGTCCCAGTGGGAAAAACTGTTTTTT. Translating gives CASRTTGSQWEKLFF.

The chain links TRBV7-2 to TRBJ1-2; D is possibly TRBD1 (6 bases). V was clipped by 5 bases and J by 5 bases, with 12 bases between them. This CDR3 contains 13 residues. Germline CDR1 SGHTA, CDR2 FQGNSA. The CDR3 is CASSQRTAYGYTF. CDR3 in DNA: TGTGCCAGCAGCCAAAGGACAGCTTATGGCTACACCTTC.

This chain links TRBV29-1 with TRBJ2-1; maybe TRBD1 (6 bases). Germline lookup yields CDR1 SQVTM and CDR2 ANQGSEA. V lost 6 bases, J lost 0 bases, and 12 bases lay in between. The CDR3 runs 14 residues. CDR3 protein: CSVEQGSSYNEQFF. The CDR3 region has the DNA TGCAGCGTAGAACAGGGTAGCTCCTACAATGAGCAGTTCTTC.

The chain uses TRBV5-1 and TRBJ1-3, with 10 nucleotides matching TRBD1. This CDR3 is 15 amino acids long. The V segment lost 4 bases and the J segment 3 bases; nucleotides outside the gene matches: 4. In germline, CDR1 is SGHRS, CDR2 YFSETQ. Here the CDR3 reads CASSTGTGDGNTIYF. The CDR3 DNA reads as TGCGCCAGCAGCACGGGGACAGGGGATGGAAACACCATATATTTT.

Only one count was recorded for this clone. The genes are TRBV7-9 and TRBJ2-1; D may be TRBD2 (6 bases). Germline loops: CDR1 SEHNR, CDR2 FQNEAQ (reference sequence). The CDR3 length is 13 residues. V lost 6 bases, J lost 8 bases, and 14 bases lay in between. The CDR3 nucleotides are TGTGCCAGCAGTCCGACTAGTGTCGATGAGCAGTTCTTC. It is translated as CASSPTSVDEQFF.

The rearrangement uses TRBV6-5 and TRBJ2-7; 7 nucleotides line up with TRBD1. V shed 1 base and J 0 bases; nucleotides not matched to a gene: 6. Germline loops: CDR1 MNHEY, CDR2 SVGAGI. The CDR3 contains 16 residues. The CDR3, as DNA: TGTGCCAGCAGTTACTACCCGGGACAGTCCTCCTACGAGCAGTACTTC. Translated, it gives CASSYYPGQSSYEQYF.